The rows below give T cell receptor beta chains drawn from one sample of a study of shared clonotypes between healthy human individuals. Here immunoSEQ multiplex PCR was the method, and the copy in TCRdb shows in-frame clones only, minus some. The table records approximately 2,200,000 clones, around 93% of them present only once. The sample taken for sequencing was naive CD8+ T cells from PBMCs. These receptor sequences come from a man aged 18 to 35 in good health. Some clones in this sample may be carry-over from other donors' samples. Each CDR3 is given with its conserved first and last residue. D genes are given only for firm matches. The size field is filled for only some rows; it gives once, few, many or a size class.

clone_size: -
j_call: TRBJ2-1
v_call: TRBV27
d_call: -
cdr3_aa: CASSLVGGFYNEQFF
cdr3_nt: TGTGCCAGCAGTTTGGTAGGGGGATTCTACAATGAGCAGTTCTTC

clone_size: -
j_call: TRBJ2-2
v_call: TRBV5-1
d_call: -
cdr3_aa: CASSFGTSNTGELFF
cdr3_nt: TGCGCCAGCAGCTTTGGGACATCGAACACCGGGGAGCTGTTTTTT

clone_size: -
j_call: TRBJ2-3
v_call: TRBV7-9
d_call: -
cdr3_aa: CASRPLSAGPTDTQYF
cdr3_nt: TGTGCCAGCAGACCGCTCTCCGCGGGCCCCACAGATACGCAGTATTTT

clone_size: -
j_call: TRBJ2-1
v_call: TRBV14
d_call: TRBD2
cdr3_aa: CASSLLWDWGREGQKKNEQFF
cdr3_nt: TGTGCCAGCAGTCTTCTCTGGGACTGGGGCCGGGAGGGCCAAAAGAAGAATGAGCAGTTCTTC

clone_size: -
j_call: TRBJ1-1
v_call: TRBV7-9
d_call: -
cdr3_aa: CASSPRGADTEAFF
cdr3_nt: TGTGCCAGCAGTCCTCGGGGGGCCGACACTGAAGCTTTCTTT

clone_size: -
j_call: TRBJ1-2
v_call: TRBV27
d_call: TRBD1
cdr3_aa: CASYSSTGGVLHGYTF
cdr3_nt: TGTGCCAGCTACTCGTCGACAGGGGGCGTTTTGCATGGCTACACCTTC

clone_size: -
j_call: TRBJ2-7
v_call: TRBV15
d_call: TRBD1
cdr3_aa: CATSREGQVEYEQYF
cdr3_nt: TGTGCCACCAGCAGAGAGGGACAGGTGGAATACGAGCAGTACTTC

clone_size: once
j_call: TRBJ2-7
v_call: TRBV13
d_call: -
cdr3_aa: CASSLEDREQYF
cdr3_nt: TGTGCCAGCAGCTTAGAGGATCGCGAGCAGTACTTC

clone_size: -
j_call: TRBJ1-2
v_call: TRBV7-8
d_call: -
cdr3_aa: CASSLLGQTSNCGYTF
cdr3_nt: TGTGCCAGCAGCTTATTGGGCCAGACTTCTAACTGTGGCTACACCTTC

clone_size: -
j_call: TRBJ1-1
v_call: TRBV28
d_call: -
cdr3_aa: CASSFDITEAFF
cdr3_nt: TGTGCCAGCAGTTTTGACATCACTGAAGCTTTCTTT

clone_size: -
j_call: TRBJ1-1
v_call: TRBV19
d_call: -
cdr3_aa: CASSIGEDGRTEAFF
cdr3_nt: TGTGCCAGTAGTATAGGCGAGGATGGAAGGACTGAAGCTTTCTTT

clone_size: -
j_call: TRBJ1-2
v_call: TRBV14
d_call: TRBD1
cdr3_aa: CASSLGQGWRNGYTF
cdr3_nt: TGTGCCAGCAGCCTAGGACAGGGGTGGAGGAATGGCTACACCTTC

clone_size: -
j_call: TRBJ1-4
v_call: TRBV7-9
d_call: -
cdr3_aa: CASSLVQMDEKLFF
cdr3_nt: TGTGCCAGCAGCTTAGTGCAGATGGATGAAAAACTGTTTTTT

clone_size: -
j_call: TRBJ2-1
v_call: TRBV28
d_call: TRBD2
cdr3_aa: CASSLPLLAGGLSYNEQFF
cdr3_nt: TGTGCCAGCAGTTTACCCTTACTAGCGGGAGGGCTCTCCTACAATGAGCAGTTCTTC

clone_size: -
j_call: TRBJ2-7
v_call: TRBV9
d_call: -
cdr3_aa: CASSTDSNSYEQYF
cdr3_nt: TGTGCCAGCAGCACTGACAGCAACTCCTACGAGCAGTACTTC

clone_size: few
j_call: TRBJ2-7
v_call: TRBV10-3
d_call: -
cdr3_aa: CATQSADSYEQYF
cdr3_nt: TGTGCCACCCAATCAGCAGACTCCTACGAGCAGTACTTC

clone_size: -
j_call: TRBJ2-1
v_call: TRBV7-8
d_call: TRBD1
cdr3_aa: CASGMTQGSSNEQFF
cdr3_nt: TGTGCCAGCGGGATGACACAGGGGTCCAGCAATGAGCAGTTCTTC

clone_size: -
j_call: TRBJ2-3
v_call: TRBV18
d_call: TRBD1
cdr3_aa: CASSRTWTGRESTDTQYF
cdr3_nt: TGTGCCAGCTCACGAACGTGGACAGGAAGGGAGTCCACAGATACGCAGTATTTT

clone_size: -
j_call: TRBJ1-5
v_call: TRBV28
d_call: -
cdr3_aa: CASSLLPGADQPQHF
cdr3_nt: TGTGCCAGCAGTTTATTACCAGGGGCCGATCAGCCCCAGCATTTT

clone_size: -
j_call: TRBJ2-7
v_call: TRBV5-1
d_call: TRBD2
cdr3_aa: CASSPGTSGTDEQYF
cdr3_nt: TGCGCCAGCAGCCCGGGGACTAGCGGGACCGACGAGCAGTACTTC

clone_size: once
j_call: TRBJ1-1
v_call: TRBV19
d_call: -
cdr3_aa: CASSPDGGGGTEAFF
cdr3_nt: TGTGCCAGTAGTCCGGACGGAGGAGGGGGCACTGAAGCTTTCTTT

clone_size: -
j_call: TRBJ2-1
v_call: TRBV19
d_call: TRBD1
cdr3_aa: CASRTGYNEQFF
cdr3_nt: TGTGCCAGCAGGACAGGGTACAATGAGCAGTTCTTC

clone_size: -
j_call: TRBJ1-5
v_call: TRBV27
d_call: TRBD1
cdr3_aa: CASGTTGGNQPQHF
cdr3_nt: TGTGCCAGCGGAACAACAGGGGGAAATCAGCCCCAGCATTTT

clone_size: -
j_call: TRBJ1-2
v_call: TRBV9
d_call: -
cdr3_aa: CASNKGGGTNYGYTF
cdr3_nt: TGTGCCAGCAACAAGGGAGGGGGGACGAACTATGGCTACACCTTC

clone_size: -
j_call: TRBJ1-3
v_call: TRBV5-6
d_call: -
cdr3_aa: CASSVDLEGSGNTIYF
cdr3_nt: TGTGCCAGCAGCGTAGATTTGGAAGGCTCTGGAAACACCATATATTTT

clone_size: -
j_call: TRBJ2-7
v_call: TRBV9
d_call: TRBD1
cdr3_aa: CASSVKPGQPTIAEQYF
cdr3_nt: TGTGCCAGCAGCGTAAAACCGGGACAGCCGACAATTGCCGAGCAGTACTTC

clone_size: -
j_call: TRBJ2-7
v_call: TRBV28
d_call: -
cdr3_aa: CASSQLTTNSYEQYF
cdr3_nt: TGTGCCAGCAGTCAATTAACAACCAACTCCTACGAGCAGTACTTC

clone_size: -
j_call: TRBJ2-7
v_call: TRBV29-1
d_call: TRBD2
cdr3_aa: CSVAGLAGVFNYEQYF
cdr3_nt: TGCAGCGTTGCCGGACTAGCGGGAGTATTTAACTACGAGCAGTACTTC

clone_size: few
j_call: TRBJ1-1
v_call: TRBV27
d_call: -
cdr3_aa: CASSLRGPNTEAFF
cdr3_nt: TGTGCCAGCAGTTTACGGGGCCCGAACACTGAAGCTTTCTTT

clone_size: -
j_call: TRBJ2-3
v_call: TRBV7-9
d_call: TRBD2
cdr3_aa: CASSPFSSTAGEKADTQYF
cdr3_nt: TGTGCCAGCAGCCCCTTTTCCTCCACGGCGGGAGAGAAGGCAGATACGCAGTATTTT

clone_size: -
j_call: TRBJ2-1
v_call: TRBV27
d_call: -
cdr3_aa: CASTLGPKTVAREQFF
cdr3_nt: TGTGCCAGCACTTTGGGCCCCAAGACAGTCGCCCGTGAGCAGTTCTTC

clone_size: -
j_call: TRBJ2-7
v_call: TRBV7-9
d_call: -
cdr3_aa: CASSLVDNGHSYEQYF
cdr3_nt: TGTGCCAGCAGCTTAGTAGATAACGGACATTCCTACGAGCAGTACTTC

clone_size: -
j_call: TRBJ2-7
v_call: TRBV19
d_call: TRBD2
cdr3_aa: CASTPRGGSYEQYF
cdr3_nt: TGTGCCAGTACCCCCCGGGGGGGGTCCTACGAGCAGTACTTC

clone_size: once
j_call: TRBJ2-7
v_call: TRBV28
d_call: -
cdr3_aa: CASSLSTDLISYEQYF
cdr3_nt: TGTGCCAGCAGTTTATCAACAGACCTAATCTCCTACGAGCAGTACTTC

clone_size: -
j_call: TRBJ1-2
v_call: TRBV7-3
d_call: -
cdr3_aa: CASSLDSGSNYGYTF
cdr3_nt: TGTGCCAGCAGCTTAGATTCCGGCAGCAACTATGGCTACACCTTC

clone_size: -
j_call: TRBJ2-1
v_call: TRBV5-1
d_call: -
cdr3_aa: CASSSEGTNEQFF
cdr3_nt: TGCGCCAGCAGCTCAGAGGGTACGAATGAGCAGTTCTTC

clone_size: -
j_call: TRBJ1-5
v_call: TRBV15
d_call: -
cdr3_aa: CATSSAGDQPQHF
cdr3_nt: TGTGCCACCAGCAGCGCCGGGGATCAGCCCCAGCATTTT

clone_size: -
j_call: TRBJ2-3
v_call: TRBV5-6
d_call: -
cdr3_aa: CASSSGGLNTQYF
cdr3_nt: TGTGCCAGCAGCTCCGGTGGGCTAAATACGCAGTATTTT

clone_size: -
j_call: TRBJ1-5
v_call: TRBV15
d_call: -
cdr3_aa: CATSRDPWTEDSNQPQHF
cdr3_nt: TGTGCCACCAGCAGAGATCCGTGGACGGAAGATAGCAATCAGCCCCAGCATTTT

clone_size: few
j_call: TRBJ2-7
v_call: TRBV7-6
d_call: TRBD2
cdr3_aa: CASSPGSGSYEQYF
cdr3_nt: TGTGCCAGCAGCCCCGGAAGCGGGAGCTACGAGCAGTACTTC

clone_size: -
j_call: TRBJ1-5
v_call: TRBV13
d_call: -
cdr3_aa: CASSLGGRNQPQHF
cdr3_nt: TGTGCCAGCAGCTTAGGGGGGAGGAATCAGCCCCAGCATTTT

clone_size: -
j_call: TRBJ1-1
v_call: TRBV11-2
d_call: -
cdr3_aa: CASSLIYPGTEAFF
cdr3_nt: TGTGCCAGCAGCTTAATTTACCCGGGCACTGAAGCTTTCTTT

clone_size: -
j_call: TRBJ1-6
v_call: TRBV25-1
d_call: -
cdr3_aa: CASSELNILNGSPLHF
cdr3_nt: TGTGCCAGCAGTGAATTGAACATCCTGAATGGTTCACCCCTCCACTTT

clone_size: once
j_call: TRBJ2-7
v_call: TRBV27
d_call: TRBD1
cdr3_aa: CASSALDRGYEQYF
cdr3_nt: TGTGCCAGCTCCGCCCTCGACAGGGGCTACGAGCAGTACTTC

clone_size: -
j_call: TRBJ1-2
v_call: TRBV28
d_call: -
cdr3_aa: CASSPQRARINYGYTF
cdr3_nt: TGTGCCAGCAGTCCCCAACGGGCCAGAATCAACTATGGCTACACCTTC

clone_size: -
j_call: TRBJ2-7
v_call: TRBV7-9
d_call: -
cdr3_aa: CASTPAYGSGRREYEQYF
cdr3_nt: TGTGCCAGCACCCCCGCGTATGGGTCGGGCAGGAGAGAGTACGAGCAGTACTTC

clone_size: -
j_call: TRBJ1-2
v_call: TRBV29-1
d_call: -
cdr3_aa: CSVYDRNYGYTF
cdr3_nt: TGCAGCGTTTACGACAGGAACTATGGCTACACCTTC

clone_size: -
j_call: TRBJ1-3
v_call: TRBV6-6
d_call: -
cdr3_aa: CASSYSGSGNTIYF
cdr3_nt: TGTGCCAGCAGTTACTCAGGCTCTGGAAACACCATATATTTT

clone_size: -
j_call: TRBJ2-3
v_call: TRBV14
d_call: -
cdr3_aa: CASSQDAFTVGTDTQYF
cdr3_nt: TGTGCCAGCAGCCAAGATGCATTTACGGTTGGCACAGATACGCAGTATTTT

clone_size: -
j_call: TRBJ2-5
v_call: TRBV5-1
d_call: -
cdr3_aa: CASRREGNIQETQYF
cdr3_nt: TGCGCCAGCAGGCGAGAGGGGAACATACAAGAGACCCAGTACTTC

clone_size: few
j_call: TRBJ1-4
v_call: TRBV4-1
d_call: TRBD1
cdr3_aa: CASSRLRGQEGEKLFF
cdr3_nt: TGCGCCAGCAGCCGATTGAGAGGACAGGAGGGTGAAAAACTGTTTTTT

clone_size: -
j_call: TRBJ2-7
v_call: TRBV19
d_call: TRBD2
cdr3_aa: CASSILGGREYEQYF
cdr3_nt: TGTGCCAGTAGTATCCTCGGCGGGAGGGAATACGAGCAGTACTTC

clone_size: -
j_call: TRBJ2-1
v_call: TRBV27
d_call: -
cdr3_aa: CASSLGQALREQFF
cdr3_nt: TGTGCCAGCAGTTTGGGTCAGGCGTTGAGGGAGCAGTTCTTC